This entry is about one T cell receptor beta chain. The data were taken from a study of blood T cell repertoires in COVID-19. Repertoires were generated with immunoSEQ multiplex PCR, while TCRdb's copy carries only in-frame clones and drops some. The sample has roughly 300,000 clones, more than 90% seen once. The receptor comes from a woman aged 25 to 45 who had recovered from COVID-19. The sample was PBMCs or T cells enriched from blood (not recorded which).

Here the CDR3 reads CASSFEGNPGYTF. In DNA, the CDR3 is TGTGCCAGCAGTTTTGAGGGTAACCCAGGCTACACCTTC. The chain recombines TRBV12-3 or TRBV12-4 with TRBJ1-2; D unresolved. The length of the CDR3 is 13 residues. V lost 3 bases, J lost 8 bases, and 13 bases lay in between.